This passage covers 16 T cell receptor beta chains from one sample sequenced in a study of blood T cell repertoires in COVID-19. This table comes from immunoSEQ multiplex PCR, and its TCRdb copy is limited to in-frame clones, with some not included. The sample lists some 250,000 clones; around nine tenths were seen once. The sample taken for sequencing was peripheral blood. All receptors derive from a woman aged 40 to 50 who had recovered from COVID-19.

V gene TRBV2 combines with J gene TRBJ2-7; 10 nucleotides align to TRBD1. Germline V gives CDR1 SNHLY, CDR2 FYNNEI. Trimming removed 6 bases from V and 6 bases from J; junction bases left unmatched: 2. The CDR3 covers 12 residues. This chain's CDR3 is CASSRDRGEQYV. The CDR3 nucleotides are TGTGCCAGCAGCCGGGACAGGGGCGAGCAGTACGTC.

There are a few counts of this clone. CDR3 residues: CASAGTPPSTDTQYF. CDR3 DNA sequence: TGTGCCAGCGCAGGGACTCCCCCCAGCACAGATACGCAGTATTTT. V is TRBV4-2 and J is TRBJ2-3; possibly TRBD2 for D (6 bases). The CDR3 has 15 amino acids. V lost 8 bases, J lost 0 bases, and 15 bases lay in between. CDR1 LGHNA and CDR2 YNFKEQ come from the germline V gene.

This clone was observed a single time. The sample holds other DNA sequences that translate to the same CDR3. The DNA of the CDR3 is TGCGCCAGCAGGAGGGACACCGGGGAGCTGTTTTTT. Translated, it gives CASRRDTGELFF. The chain couples TRBV5-1 to TRBJ2-2; tentative D call: TRBD2 (5 bases). Germline assignment: CDR1 SGHRS and CDR2 YFSETQ. V was shortened by 5 bases and J by 3 bases, with 5 bases between the two germline ends. The CDR3 length is 12 residues.

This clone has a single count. The CDR3 DNA is TGTGCCAGCTCACCACTGGGCCGCGAGCAGTACGTC. Amino acids: CASSPLGREQYV. This chain links TRBV18 with TRBJ2-7, with no clear D. In germline, CDR1 is KGHSH, CDR2 LQKENI. This CDR3 contains 12 residues. Deletions cut 1 base from V and 6 bases from J, with 7 bases between.

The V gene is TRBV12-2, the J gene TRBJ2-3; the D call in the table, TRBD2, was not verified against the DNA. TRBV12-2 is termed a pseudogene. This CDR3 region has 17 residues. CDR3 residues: CASRPQRRGSVSDTQYF. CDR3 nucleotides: TGTGCAAGTCGCCCGCAACGGCGCGGGAGTGTATCAGATACGCAGTATTTT.

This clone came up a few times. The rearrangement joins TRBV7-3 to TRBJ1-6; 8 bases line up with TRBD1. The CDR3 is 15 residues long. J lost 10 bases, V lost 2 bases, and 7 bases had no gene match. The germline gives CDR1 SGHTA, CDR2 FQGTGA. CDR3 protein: CASSLGQGAGSPLHF. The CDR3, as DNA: TGTGCCAGCAGCTTAGGTCAGGGGGCTGGATCACCCCTCCACTTT.

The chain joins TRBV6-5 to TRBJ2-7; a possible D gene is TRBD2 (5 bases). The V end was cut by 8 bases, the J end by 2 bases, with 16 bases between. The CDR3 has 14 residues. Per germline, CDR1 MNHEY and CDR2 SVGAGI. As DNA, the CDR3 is TGTGCCAGCTCCGGGGAGTTCCCCCCCTACGAGCAGTACGTC. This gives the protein CASSGEFPPYEQYV.

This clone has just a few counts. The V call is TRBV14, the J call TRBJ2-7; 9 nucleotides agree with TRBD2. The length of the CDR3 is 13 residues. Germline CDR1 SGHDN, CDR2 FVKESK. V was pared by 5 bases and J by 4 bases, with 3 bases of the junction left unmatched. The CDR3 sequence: CASSNSGSYEQYF. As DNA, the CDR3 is TGTGCCAGCAGCAATAGCGGGAGTTACGAGCAGTACTTC.

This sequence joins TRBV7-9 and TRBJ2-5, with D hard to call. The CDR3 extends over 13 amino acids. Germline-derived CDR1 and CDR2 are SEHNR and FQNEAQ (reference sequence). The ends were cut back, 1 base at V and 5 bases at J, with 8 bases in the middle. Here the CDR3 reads CASSLELVETQYF. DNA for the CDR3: TGTGCCAGCAGCTTAGAGCTCGTGGAGACCCAGTACTTC.

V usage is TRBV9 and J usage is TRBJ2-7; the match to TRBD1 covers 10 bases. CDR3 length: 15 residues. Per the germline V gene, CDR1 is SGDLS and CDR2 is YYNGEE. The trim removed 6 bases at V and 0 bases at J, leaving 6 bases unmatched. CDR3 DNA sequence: TGTGCCAGCACACGAGGACAGGGGGGCTCCTACGAGCAGTACTTC. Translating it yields CASTRGQGGSYEQYF.

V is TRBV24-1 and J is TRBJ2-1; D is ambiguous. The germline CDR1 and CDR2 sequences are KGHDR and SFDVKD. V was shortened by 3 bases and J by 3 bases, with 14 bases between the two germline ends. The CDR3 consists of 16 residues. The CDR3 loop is CATSDLGSMFYNEQFF. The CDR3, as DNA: TGTGCCACCAGTGATCTAGGAAGCATGTTCTACAATGAGCAGTTCTTC.

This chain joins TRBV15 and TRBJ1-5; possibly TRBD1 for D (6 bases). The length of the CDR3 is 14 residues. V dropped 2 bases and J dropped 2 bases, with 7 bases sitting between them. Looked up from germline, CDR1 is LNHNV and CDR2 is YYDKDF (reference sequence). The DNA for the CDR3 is TGTGCCACCAGCAGACCAGGGGGCAATCAGCCCCAGCATTTT. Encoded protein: CATSRPGGNQPQHF.

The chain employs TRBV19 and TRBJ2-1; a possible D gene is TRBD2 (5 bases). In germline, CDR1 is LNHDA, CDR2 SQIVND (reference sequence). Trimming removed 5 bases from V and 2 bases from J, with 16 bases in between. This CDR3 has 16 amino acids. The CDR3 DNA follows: TGTGCCAGTAGTCTCCCCCCCAGCGGAGCCTACAATGAGCAGTTCTTC. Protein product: CASSLPPSGAYNEQFF.

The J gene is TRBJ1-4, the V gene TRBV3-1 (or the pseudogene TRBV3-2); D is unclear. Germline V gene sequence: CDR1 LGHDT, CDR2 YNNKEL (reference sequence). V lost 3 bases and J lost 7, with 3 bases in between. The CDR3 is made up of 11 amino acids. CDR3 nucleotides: TGTGCCAGCAGCCACCTTGAAAAACTGTTTTTT. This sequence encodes CASSHLEKLFF.

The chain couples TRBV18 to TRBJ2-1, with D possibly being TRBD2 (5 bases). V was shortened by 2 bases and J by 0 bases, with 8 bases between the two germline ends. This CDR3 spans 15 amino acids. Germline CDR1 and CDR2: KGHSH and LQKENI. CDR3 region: CASSPEGGSYNEQFF. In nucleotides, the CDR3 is TGTGCCAGCTCACCAGAGGGCGGCTCCTACAATGAGCAGTTCTTC.

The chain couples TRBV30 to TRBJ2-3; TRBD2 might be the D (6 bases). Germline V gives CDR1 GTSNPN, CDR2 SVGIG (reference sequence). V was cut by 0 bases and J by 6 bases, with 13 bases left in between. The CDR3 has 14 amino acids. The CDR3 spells CAWSVGRPGDTQYF. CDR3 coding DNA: TGTGCCTGGAGTGTGGGGAGGCCCGGGGATACGCAGTATTTT.